This TCR beta chain was sequenced during a study of CD8 T cells in ankylosing spondylitis. Study observations and caveats: Significant enrichment of disease-linked clones was reported in matched ankylosing spondylitis synovial fluid. In ankylosing spondylitis blood, a motif of fewer than 10 highly homologous TCR beta variants appeared characteristic. Clones linked with disease were CD8+ and fairly uncommon in the peripheral blood.

This clonotype was counted between two and nine times. Antigen specificity is unknown. The CDR3 runs to 13 residues. Between the trimmed V and J ends, which lost 6 bases and 4 bases, there was a span of 13 bases. The authors made TCR beta libraries by quantitative 5'-RACE with molecular barcodes. TCRdb ran MiXCR on the 5' RACE reads and lists one entry per CDR3 protein. The sample carries 150,000 to 200,000 distinct CDR3 sequences, roughly 12% recorded once. The sample was blood, either unsorted or a sorted T cell fraction (not recorded which). This TCR was sampled from a male donor with ankylosing spondylitis or in good health (not recorded which). This rearrangement joins TRBV12-3 or TRBV12-4 to TRBJ2-7; D is possibly TRBD1 (6 bases). CDR3 in amino acids: CASRQDSEYEQYF. CDR3 DNA: TGTGCCAGCAGACAGGACAGTGAGTACGAGCAGTACTTC.